Listed below are T cell receptor beta chains from one sample, sequenced in a study of human T cells and chemical hapten exposure. TCRdb fed the RACE reads into MiXCR, producing one record per CDR3 protein. The sample lists 150,000 to 200,000 distinct CDR3 sequences, 28% occurring once. The sequences come from whole blood, collected in connection with sensitization to the hapten diphenylcyclopropenone (DPC). The receptor source for this set is a woman under 30 with alopecia areata. Some clones in this sample may be carry-over from other donors' samples. CDR3s include the opening cysteine and the closing phenylalanine or tryptophan. A D gene is named only where the DNA matches it firmly. Clone size is shown for a subset of rows, as once, few, many or a class of expanded clone.

v_call: TRBV21-1
d_call: NA
clone_size: few
j_call: TRBJ2-7
cdr3_nt: TGTGCCAGCAGCAAACGGGACGAGCAGTACTTC
cdr3_aa: CASSKRDEQYF

v_call: TRBV20-1
d_call: TRBD2
clone_size: few
j_call: TRBJ2-1
cdr3_nt: TGCAGTGCTGGAACTTATAGCGGGCAGCAGTTCTTC
cdr3_aa: CSAGTYSGQQFF

v_call: TRBV7-3
d_call: NA
clone_size: NA
j_call: TRBJ2-3
cdr3_nt: TGTGCCAGCAGCTCGCAGGGTTGGGAGGATACGCAGTATTTT
cdr3_aa: CASSSQGWEDTQYF

v_call: TRBV11-1
d_call: NA
clone_size: NA
j_call: TRBJ2-7
cdr3_nt: TGTGCCAGCAGTCGACCCGGGCCAGCCTACGAGCAGTACTTC
cdr3_aa: CASSRPGPAYEQYF

v_call: TRBV4-1
d_call: NA
clone_size: NA
j_call: TRBJ1-3
cdr3_nt: TGCGCCAGCAGCCACCCTGACTCATGGACCGGAAACACCATATATTTT
cdr3_aa: CASSHPDSWTGNTIYF

v_call: TRBV2
d_call: NA
clone_size: NA
j_call: TRBJ1-1
cdr3_nt: TGTGCCAGCATAACCAGGCTCATTGAAGCTTTCTTT
cdr3_aa: CASITRLIEAFF

v_call: TRBV5-4
d_call: NA
clone_size: many
j_call: TRBJ2-7
cdr3_nt: TGTGCCAGCAGCTTACAGGGTAGCGAGCAGTACTTC
cdr3_aa: CASSLQGSEQYF

v_call: TRBV27
d_call: NA
clone_size: NA
j_call: TRBJ1-4
cdr3_nt: TGTGCCAGCAGTTCCCGAGGGAAGGGAACTAATGAAAAACTGTTTTTT
cdr3_aa: CASSSRGKGTNEKLFF

v_call: TRBV6-2/TRBV6-3
d_call: NA
clone_size: NA
j_call: TRBJ1-5
cdr3_nt: TGTGCCAGCAGTTACTATGGTAATCAGCCCCAGCATTTT
cdr3_aa: CASSYYGNQPQHF

v_call: TRBV7-9
d_call: TRBD2
clone_size: NA
j_call: TRBJ2-3
cdr3_nt: TGTGCCAGCACCTCATTGGCGGGAGGGCAGACAGATACGCAGTATTTT
cdr3_aa: CASTSLAGGQTDTQYF

v_call: TRBV29-1
d_call: NA
clone_size: few
j_call: TRBJ1-2
cdr3_nt: TGCAGCGCCAGTAGAGAAGCAAACTATGGCTACACCTTC
cdr3_aa: CSASREANYGYTF

v_call: TRBV7-2
d_call: TRBD1
clone_size: NA
j_call: TRBJ2-7
cdr3_nt: TGTGCCAGCAGCCCCCGGACAGGAACCTCTTACGAGCAGTACTTC
cdr3_aa: CASSPRTGTSYEQYF

v_call: TRBV7-9
d_call: TRBD1
clone_size: few
j_call: TRBJ1-2
cdr3_nt: TGTGCCAGCAGCCCAAGGACAGGTTTAAACTATGGCTACACCTTC
cdr3_aa: CASSPRTGLNYGYTF

v_call: TRBV18
d_call: NA
clone_size: NA
j_call: TRBJ1-1
cdr3_nt: TGTGCCAGCTCACTTTTGGAGAACACTGAAGCTTTCTTT
cdr3_aa: CASSLLENTEAFF

v_call: TRBV27
d_call: NA
clone_size: NA
j_call: TRBJ1-6
cdr3_nt: TGTGCCAGCAGTTTATCCTCCCTAATCCGCTCCTATAATTCACCCCTCCACTTT
cdr3_aa: CASSLSSLIRSYNSPLHF

v_call: TRBV7-9
d_call: TRBD2
clone_size: few
j_call: TRBJ2-7
cdr3_nt: TGTGCCAGCAGCACCCGGCACGGCAGGGCAGCGGGGGACCCCTACGAGCAGTACTTC
cdr3_aa: CASSTRHGRAAGDPYEQYF

v_call: TRBV27
d_call: NA
clone_size: few
j_call: TRBJ1-6
cdr3_nt: TGTGCCAGCAGTTGGGGCGGGGGACCCCTCCACTTT
cdr3_aa: CASSWGGGPLHF

v_call: TRBV21-1
d_call: NA
clone_size: NA
j_call: TRBJ2-2
cdr3_nt: TGTGCCAGCAGCACACGCGCGGGGGCAAAACACGGGGAGCTGTTTTTT
cdr3_aa: CASSTRAGAKHGELFF

v_call: TRBV10-3
d_call: NA
clone_size: NA
j_call: TRBJ2-3
cdr3_nt: TGTGCCATCAGCCCTTCGGGCACCCTCACAGATACGCAGTATTTT
cdr3_aa: CAISPSGTLTDTQYF

v_call: TRBV27
d_call: NA
clone_size: few
j_call: TRBJ1-5
cdr3_nt: TGTGCCAGCAGTTTAATACAGAATCAGCCCCAGCATTTT
cdr3_aa: CASSLIQNQPQHF

v_call: TRBV28
d_call: NA
clone_size: NA
j_call: TRBJ1-4
cdr3_nt: TGTGCCAGCAGGGGGACACTAGCAACTAATGAAAAACTGTTTTTT
cdr3_aa: CASRGTLATNEKLFF

v_call: TRBV18
d_call: NA
clone_size: NA
j_call: TRBJ1-1
cdr3_nt: TGTGCCAGCTCACGCCTAGGGGGCACTGAAGCTTTCTTT
cdr3_aa: CASSRLGGTEAFF

v_call: TRBV7-2
d_call: TRBD1
clone_size: NA
j_call: TRBJ2-7
cdr3_nt: TGTGCCAGCAGCCGGGCCGGGACAGATCCTTACGAGCAGTACTTC
cdr3_aa: CASSRAGTDPYEQYF

v_call: TRBV5-1
d_call: TRBD2
clone_size: few
j_call: TRBJ2-2
cdr3_nt: TGCGCCAGCAGCTTGAGGACTAGCGGGGGAAACACCGGGGAGCTGTTTTTT
cdr3_aa: CASSLRTSGGNTGELFF

v_call: TRBV20-1
d_call: TRBD1
clone_size: many
j_call: TRBJ1-2
cdr3_nt: TGCAGTGCTCCAGAACAGGGGGGCTATGGCTACACCTTC
cdr3_aa: CSAPEQGGYGYTF

v_call: TRBV5-1
d_call: TRBD2
clone_size: once
j_call: TRBJ2-3
cdr3_nt: TGCGCCAGCAGCTTAGCGGGAGCTATAGATACGCAGTATTTT
cdr3_aa: CASSLAGAIDTQYF

v_call: TRBV20-1
d_call: NA
clone_size: NA
j_call: TRBJ1-4
cdr3_nt: TGCAGTGCTAGAGATCATGAGGACAAGGAGGGATATGAAAAACTGTTTTTT
cdr3_aa: CSARDHEDKEGYEKLFF

v_call: TRBV11-2
d_call: NA
clone_size: NA
j_call: TRBJ1-2
cdr3_nt: TGTGCCAGCAGCCAGGTCGTCGGGGACGGCTACACCTTC
cdr3_aa: CASSQVVGDGYTF

v_call: TRBV4-3
d_call: NA
clone_size: few
j_call: TRBJ2-7
cdr3_nt: TGCGCCAGCAGCCAAGAGACGGCAGAAGACAACTACGAGCAGTACTTC
cdr3_aa: CASSQETAEDNYEQYF

v_call: TRBV7-2
d_call: TRBD2
clone_size: few
j_call: TRBJ2-5
cdr3_nt: TGTGCCAGCAGCTTTTCCCCCCCGGGAGGGACCCAGTACTTC
cdr3_aa: CASSFSPPGGTQYF

v_call: TRBV11-2
d_call: NA
clone_size: few
j_call: TRBJ2-4
cdr3_nt: TGTGCCAGCAGCTTAGGGGGCGGCATTCAGTACTTC
cdr3_aa: CASSLGGGIQYF

v_call: TRBV29-1
d_call: NA
clone_size: many
j_call: TRBJ1-2
cdr3_nt: TGCAGCGTTGGTGAACAGGTAGACTATGGCTACACCTTC
cdr3_aa: CSVGEQVDYGYTF

v_call: TRBV24-1
d_call: NA
clone_size: few
j_call: TRBJ1-2
cdr3_nt: TGTGCCACCAGTGATTTGCTTCAAACTAACTATGGCTACACCTTC
cdr3_aa: CATSDLLQTNYGYTF

v_call: TRBV3-1
d_call: NA
clone_size: few
j_call: TRBJ2-1
cdr3_nt: TGTGCCAGCAGCCAAGATCTCTCAGCTTGGGGGGAGCAGTTCTTC
cdr3_aa: CASSQDLSAWGEQFF

v_call: TRBV7-2
d_call: TRBD2
clone_size: once
j_call: TRBJ2-2
cdr3_nt: TGTGCCAGCAGCTTAGCAATGGCGGGGGGGACCGGGGAGCTGTTTTTT
cdr3_aa: CASSLAMAGGTGELFF

v_call: TRBV29-1
d_call: NA
clone_size: NA
j_call: TRBJ1-1
cdr3_nt: TGCAGCGTTGAAGTGTGGGGGTGGGAGAACACTGAAGCTTTCTTT
cdr3_aa: CSVEVWGWENTEAFF

v_call: TRBV4-1
d_call: TRBD2
clone_size: NA
j_call: TRBJ2-7
cdr3_nt: TGCGCCAGCAGCCAAGCGGGGGGGACTGTCTTATACGAGCAGTACTTC
cdr3_aa: CASSQAGGTVLYEQYF

v_call: TRBV20-1
d_call: TRBD1
clone_size: few
j_call: TRBJ2-1
cdr3_nt: TGCAGTGCTCGAGACAGGGTCGCCTACAATGAGCAGTTCTTC
cdr3_aa: CSARDRVAYNEQFF

v_call: TRBV20-1
d_call: TRBD2
clone_size: few
j_call: TRBJ2-1
cdr3_nt: TGCAGTGCTAGAGATCAGCGGGATTTCCACAATGAGCAGTTCTTC
cdr3_aa: CSARDQRDFHNEQFF

v_call: TRBV5-6
d_call: TRBD1
clone_size: NA
j_call: TRBJ2-7
cdr3_nt: TGTGCCAGCAGCTGGGACAGGGTGACCCACGAGCAGTACTTC
cdr3_aa: CASSWDRVTHEQYF

v_call: TRBV5-1
d_call: NA
clone_size: few
j_call: TRBJ1-2
cdr3_nt: TGCGCCAGCAGCTTAGGAGTCAGTCAAGGCGGGGGCTATGGCTACACCTTC
cdr3_aa: CASSLGVSQGGGYGYTF

v_call: TRBV6-5
d_call: NA
clone_size: NA
j_call: TRBJ1-2
cdr3_nt: TGTGCCAGCACCTTCCTGAACAGGGTCAACTATGGCTACACCTTC
cdr3_aa: CASTFLNRVNYGYTF

v_call: TRBV7-9
d_call: NA
clone_size: NA
j_call: TRBJ2-1
cdr3_nt: TGTGCCAGCAGCTTACAAGAGCAGTTCTTC
cdr3_aa: CASSLQEQFF

v_call: TRBV4-3
d_call: NA
clone_size: few
j_call: TRBJ1-1
cdr3_nt: TGCGCCAGCAGCCAAGAAAGGGGGAACACTGAAGCTTTCTTT
cdr3_aa: CASSQERGNTEAFF

v_call: TRBV4-1
d_call: NA
clone_size: NA
j_call: TRBJ1-1
cdr3_nt: TGCGCCAGCAGCCATCAGGGTGCTGAAGCTTTCTTT
cdr3_aa: CASSHQGAEAFF

v_call: TRBV12-5
d_call: NA
clone_size: NA
j_call: TRBJ2-3
cdr3_nt: TGTGCTAGTGGTTTGAGACCCACAGATACGCAGTATTTT
cdr3_aa: CASGLRPTDTQYF

v_call: TRBV12-3/TRBV12-4
d_call: NA
clone_size: NA
j_call: TRBJ1-4
cdr3_nt: TGTGCCAGCGCTCGGCAGGGATGGGAAAAACTGTTTTTT
cdr3_aa: CASARQGWEKLFF

v_call: TRBV6-2/TRBV6-3
d_call: NA
clone_size: NA
j_call: TRBJ2-1
cdr3_nt: TGTGCCAGCAGTTACCTTCCGGGGGCACCCTCCTACAATGAGCAGTTCTTC
cdr3_aa: CASSYLPGAPSYNEQFF

v_call: TRBV5-6
d_call: TRBD2
clone_size: NA
j_call: TRBJ2-3
cdr3_nt: TGTGCCAGCAGCTTGGCACTAGCGGGCTATAAGCAGTATTTT
cdr3_aa: CASSLALAGYKQYF

v_call: TRBV7-8
d_call: TRBD1
clone_size: few
j_call: TRBJ1-4
cdr3_nt: TGTGCCAGCAGCTTAGGTGGGACAGGGGGCCGTAATGAAAAACTGTTTTTT
cdr3_aa: CASSLGGTGGRNEKLFF

v_call: TRBV10-2
d_call: TRBD2
clone_size: NA
j_call: TRBJ2-5
cdr3_nt: TGCGCCAGCAGTGTTTTAGCGGGGGGGCTGGTTGGAGAGACCCAGTACTTC
cdr3_aa: CASSVLAGGLVGETQYF

v_call: TRBV30
d_call: TRBD1
clone_size: few
j_call: TRBJ2-7
cdr3_nt: TGTGCCTGGAGTGGGGTTGGGGACAGCCCTAGAGAGCAGTACTTC
cdr3_aa: CAWSGVGDSPREQYF

v_call: TRBV7-6
d_call: NA
clone_size: NA
j_call: TRBJ2-7
cdr3_nt: TGTGCCAGCAGCTTAGCGCGTGGCAGCTCCTACGAGCAGTACTTC
cdr3_aa: CASSLARGSSYEQYF

v_call: TRBV10-3
d_call: TRBD1
clone_size: few
j_call: TRBJ1-2
cdr3_nt: TGTGCCATCAGTGACGGACAGGGGATGGGCTATGGCTACACCTTC
cdr3_aa: CAISDGQGMGYGYTF

v_call: TRBV6-6
d_call: NA
clone_size: few
j_call: TRBJ2-5
cdr3_nt: TGTGCCAGCAGTCCCCTGGAGGGAGAGACCCAGTACTTC
cdr3_aa: CASSPLEGETQYF

v_call: TRBV4-3
d_call: NA
clone_size: few
j_call: TRBJ2-4
cdr3_nt: TGCGCCAGTTCGAAAGGGAGAGCAAACATTCAGTACTTC
cdr3_aa: CASSKGRANIQYF